This T cell receptor (beta chain) was obtained from a study of T cell responses to AZD1222 COVID-19 vaccine. TCRdb's table, derived via immunoSEQ multiplex PCR, lists solely in-frame clones and lacks some. In the table there are about 150,000 clones, 80% to 95% of which are singletons. Some second doses came at about 4 weeks and others at about 12 weeks; these were pooled. The study, taken as a whole, reports: Of spike-specific TCRs, nearly half reportedly target regions left unmutated in variants. Clonal diversity was possibly underestimated, and white British individuals and females predominated among donors.

Comment on this clone: Antigen unknown.

Losses at the gene ends were 8 bases for V and 8 bases for J; bases not matched to a gene: 5. Germline values: CDR1 LGHDT, CDR2 YNNKEL (reference sequence). The CDR3 contains 11 residues. The sequences come from peripheral blood, collected 28 days after the second AZD1222 dose. The source is an adult who received the AZD1222 COVID-19 vaccine. This chain connects TRBV3-1 (or the pseudogene TRBV3-2) to TRBJ1-2; 7 nucleotides align to TRBD1. The chain's CDR3 is CASGGQRGYTF. The DNA of the CDR3 is TGTGCCAGCGGGGGACAGAGGGGCTACACCTTC.